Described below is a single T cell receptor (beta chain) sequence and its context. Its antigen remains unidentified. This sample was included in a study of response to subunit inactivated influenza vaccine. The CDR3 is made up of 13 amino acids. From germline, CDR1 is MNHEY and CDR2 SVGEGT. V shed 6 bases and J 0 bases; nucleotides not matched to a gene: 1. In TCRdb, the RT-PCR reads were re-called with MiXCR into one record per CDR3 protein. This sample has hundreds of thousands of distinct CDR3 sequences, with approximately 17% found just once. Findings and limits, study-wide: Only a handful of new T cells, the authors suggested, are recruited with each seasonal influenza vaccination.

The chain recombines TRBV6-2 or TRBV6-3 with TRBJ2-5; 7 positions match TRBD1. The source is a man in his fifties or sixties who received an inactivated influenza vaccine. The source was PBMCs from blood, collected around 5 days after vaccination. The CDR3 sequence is CASRDRNQETQYF. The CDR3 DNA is TGTGCCAGCAGGGACAGGAACCAAGAGACCCAGTACTTC.